Below are 9 T cell receptor beta chains sequenced from a single sample in a study of cytomegalovirus exposure and HLA in healthy donors. PCR primers comprised 60 Vbeta and 13 Jbeta primers. Using immunoSEQ multiplex PCR, the repertoire was profiled, and TCRdb retains in-frame clones only, with some absent. The sample lists about 200,000 clones, 82% seen once, with 6.5% in the top ten. The sequencing sample was made of PBMCs. The origin of the receptors is a woman aged 45-65 years in good health and CMV-seropositive.

The chain carries TRBV19 and TRBJ2-7, with 11 nucleotides matching TRBD2. The CDR3 contains 17 residues. Germline V CDR1 and CDR2: LNHDA, SQIVND (reference sequence). Trimming took 5 bases from V and 2 from J; bases not matched to a gene: 11. The CDR3 reads CASSVRGLAGYPYEQYF. DNA for the CDR3: TGTGCCAGTAGTGTTCGCGGACTAGCGGGTTACCCCTACGAGCAGTACTTC.

This clone has a handful of counts. The chain carries TRBV4-3 and TRBJ1-5; 8 nucleotides align to TRBD1. The CDR3 has 14 amino acids. Germline CDR1 reads LGHNA; CDR2 reads YSLEER. With 4 bases clipped from V and 4 bases from J, the junction kept 3 bases outside the gene matches. CDR3: CASSPGQGNQPQHF. In nucleotides, the CDR3 is TGCGCCAGCAGCCCAGGACAGGGTAATCAGCCCCAGCATTTT.

The chain joins TRBV18 to TRBJ2-7, with TRBD1 matching over 9 bases. This CDR3 has 14 amino acids. Germline V gene lookup returns CDR1 KGHSH and CDR2 LQKENI. The J segment lost 4 bases and the V segment lost 6 bases, leaving 7 bases of the junction unmatched. DNA for the CDR3: TGTGCCAGCTCGGGAGGACAGGGGTTGTACGAGCAGTACTTC. It codes for CASSGGQGLYEQYF.

The J gene is TRBJ1-1, the V gene TRBV2, with D perhaps matching TRBD1 (5 bases). Trimming removed 3 bases at V and 3 bases at J, with 11 bases between. CDR3 size: 14 residues. The germline CDR1 and CDR2 sequences are SNHLY and FYNNEI. The CDR3 sequence is CASSDSGGHTEAFF. The CDR3 DNA is TGTGCCAGCAGTGACTCGGGGGGTCACACTGAAGCTTTCTTT.

The gene calls are TRBV27 and TRBJ1-4, with D maybe TRBD1 (5 bases). CDR1 is MNHEY, CDR2 SMNVEV, per germline (reference sequence). V gave up 5 bases and J gave up 14 bases, with 18 bases separating them. The CDR3 totals 13 residues. In DNA form, the CDR3 reads TGTGCCAGCAGTGCTGCAGGGAGGAAAACGCTGTTTTTT. It encodes CASSAAGRKTLFF. The variable domain in full, completed from reference TRBV27 and TRBJ1-4, reads EAQVTQNPRYLITVTGKKLTVTCSQNMNHEYMSWYRQDPGLGLRQIYYSMNVEVTDKGDVPEGYKVSRKEKRNFPLILESPSPNQTSLYFCASSAAGRKTLFFGSGTQLSVL.

The chain employs TRBV29-1 and TRBJ1-1; TRBD1 matches 7 bases. Germline V CDR1 and CDR2: SQVTM, ANQGSEA. This CDR3 comprises 15 residues. The junction had 10 bases not matched to a gene; V was cut back by 3 bases and J by 3 bases. The CDR3 protein is CSVDYLGGGYTEAFF. CDR3 DNA: TGCAGCGTTGATTATTTAGGGGGCGGGTACACTGAAGCTTTCTTT.

This clone was detected only a few times. V and J are TRBV27 and TRBJ1-4; the D is unclear. The CDR3 consists of 15 residues. The V gene lost 2 bases and the J gene lost 1 base, with 8 bases spanning the gap. Germline V gene data show CDR1 as MNHEY and CDR2 as SMNVEV (reference sequence). CDR3 DNA sequence: TGTGCCAGCAGTTTAACGTCCGGAACTAATGAAAAACTGTTTTTT. Amino acid sequence: CASSLTSGTNEKLFF.

The CDR3 sequence: CASSLQLQGGHNSPLHF. For the CDR3, the DNA is TGCGCCAGCAGCTTGCAATTACAGGGGGGGCATAATTCACCCCTCCACTTT. The chain couples TRBV5-1 to TRBJ1-6; 8 bases are shared with TRBD1. V shed 1 base, J shed 5 bases, and the junction held 8 bases outside the gene matches. CDR1 SGHRS and CDR2 YFSETQ come from the germline V gene. The CDR3 totals 17 residues.

This clone is a singleton in its sample. The chain joins TRBV28 to TRBJ2-3, with 8 bases lining up with TRBD1. The CDR3 runs to 16 residues. Germline lookup yields CDR1 MDHEN and CDR2 SYDVKM. After removal of 3 bases from V and 2 bases from J, the junction contained 7 bases not matched to a gene. The CDR3 reads CASSLPDRAITDTQYF. Written as DNA, the CDR3 is TGTGCCAGCAGTTTGCCGGACAGGGCGATCACAGATACGCAGTATTTT.